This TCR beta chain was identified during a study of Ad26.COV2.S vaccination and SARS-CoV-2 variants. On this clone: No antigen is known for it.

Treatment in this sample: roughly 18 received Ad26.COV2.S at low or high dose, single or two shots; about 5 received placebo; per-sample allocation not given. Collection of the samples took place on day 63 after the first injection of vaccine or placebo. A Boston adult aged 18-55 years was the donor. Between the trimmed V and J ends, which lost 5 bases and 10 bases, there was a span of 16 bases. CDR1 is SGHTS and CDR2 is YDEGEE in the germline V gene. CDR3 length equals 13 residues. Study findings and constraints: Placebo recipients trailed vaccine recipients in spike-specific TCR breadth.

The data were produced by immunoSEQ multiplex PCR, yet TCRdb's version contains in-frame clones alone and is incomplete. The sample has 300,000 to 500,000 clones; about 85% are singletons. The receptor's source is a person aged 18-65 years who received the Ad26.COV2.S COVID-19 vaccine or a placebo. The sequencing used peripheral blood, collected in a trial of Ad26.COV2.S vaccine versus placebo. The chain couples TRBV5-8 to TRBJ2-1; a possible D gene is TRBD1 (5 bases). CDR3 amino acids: CASSYHLTAEQFF. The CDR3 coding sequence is TGTGCCAGCAGTTATCACCTGACAGCAGAGCAGTTCTTC.